At least ten counts were recorded for the clone carrying this T cell receptor beta chain. Each CDR3 protein is one row after TCRdb ran MiXCR on the 5' RACE reads. The table records about 660,000 distinct CDR3 sequences, about 9.4% of them present only once. The J segment lost 0 bases and the V segment lost 0 bases, leaving 2 bases of the junction unmatched. In germline, CDR1 is SGHRS, CDR2 YFSETQ. The CDR3 is 16 amino acids. The data belong to a study of identical twins. In addition, the sample was reused for a study of yellow fever vaccine responses in identical twins.

The source material was PBMCs. The rearrangement uses TRBV5-1 and TRBJ2-7, with TRBD2 matching 11 bases. The receptor was derived from a woman between 18 and 30 years old in good health. The CDR3 protein is CASSLASGRLSYEQYF. The CDR3, as DNA: TGCGCCAGCAGCTTGGCTAGCGGGAGGCTCTCCTACGAGCAGTACTTC.